A single sample gave rise to the 22 T cell receptor beta chains below, sequenced in a study of blood T cell repertoires in COVID-19. Assay: immunoSEQ multiplex PCR; the TCRdb copy retains only in-frame clones and omits some. The sample lists about 190,000 clones, roughly four fifths occurring once. Material for sequencing was peripheral blood. Source of these receptors: a woman aged 70-85 years with active or convalescent COVID-19.

This clone was detected only a few times. The chain is built from TRBV2 and TRBJ1-2; 9 nucleotides align to TRBD1. Looked up from germline, CDR1 is SNHLY and CDR2 is FYNNEI. Trimming removed 7 bases from V and 7 bases from J; junction bases left unmatched: 4. This CDR3 contains 12 residues. The CDR3 DNA sequence: TGTGCCAGCAAACAGGGGGCGGGTGGCTACACCTTC. Amino acid sequence: CASKQGAGGYTF.

The chain links TRBV6-2 or TRBV6-3 to TRBJ1-1; TRBD1 agrees at 7 bases. With 0 bases clipped from V and 10 bases from J, the junction kept 8 bases outside the gene matches. Germline assignment: CDR1 MNHEY and CDR2 SVGEGT. CDR3 length: 14 residues. CDR3 bases: TGTGCCAGCAGTTACTCGAGGGGGCTTGGAACAGCTTTCTTT. Protein: CASSYSRGLGTAFF.

V usage is TRBV24-1 and J usage is TRBJ2-7; 9 nucleotides align to TRBD1. The trim removed 3 bases at V and 3 bases at J, leaving 5 bases unmatched. This CDR3 comprises 15 residues. Germline-derived CDR1 and CDR2 are KGHDR and SFDVKD. Here the CDR3 DNA reads TGTGCCACCAGTGATGATGGACAGGGGTACTACGAGCAGTACTTC. Amino acid sequence: CATSDDGQGYYEQYF.

The chain couples TRBV4-1 to TRBJ2-5; 8 bases align to TRBD2. This CDR3 region has 17 residues. Germline trimming cut 4 bases from V and 8 bases from J; bases unmatched to any gene: 18. CDR1 is MGHRA and CDR2 is YSYEKL in the germline V gene. This chain's CDR3 is CASSRTLADLRGGTQYF. DNA for the CDR3: TGCGCCAGCAGCCGAACACTAGCGGACCTCCGGGGGGGAACCCAGTACTTC.

In regard to this clone: The junction differs from germline at one of its ends, possibly a read error. The CDR3 spells CVSSPRGQGLSNEQFF. In nucleotides, the CDR3 is TGTGTCAGCTCACCACGTGGACAGGGGCTGAGCAATGAGCAGTTCTTC. The chain employs TRBV18 and TRBJ2-1, with 9 nucleotides matching TRBD1. CDR3 length equals 16 residues. From germline, CDR1 is KGHSH and CDR2 LQKENI.

CDR3 protein: CASRSAGGDYEQYF. The DNA of the CDR3 is TGTGCCAGCAGATCAGCGGGAGGGGACTACGAGCAGTACTTC. This sequence joins TRBV28 and TRBJ2-7; TRBD2 matches at 10 bases. This CDR3 spans 14 amino acids. CDR1 MDHEN and CDR2 SYDVKM come from the germline V gene. Trimming took 6 bases from V and 3 from J; bases not matched to a gene: 5.

V gene TRBV27 combines with J gene TRBJ2-5; D possibly corresponds to TRBD2 (6 bases). The CDR3 sequence is 15 residues long. Looked up from germline, CDR1 is MNHEY and CDR2 is SMNVEV (reference sequence). Trimming cost V 4 bases and J 4 bases, with 16 bases left between them. The CDR3 sequence is CASSYLEGGRETQYF. The CDR3 nucleotides read TGTGCCAGCAGTTATTTGGAGGGAGGACGAGAGACCCAGTACTTC.

The chain couples TRBV6-1 to TRBJ2-3; 8 nucleotides match TRBD2. CDR1 and CDR2 from the germline V gene are MNHNS and SASEGT. Losses at the gene ends were 1 base for V and 8 bases for J; bases not matched to a gene: 8. This CDR3 is 15 amino acids long. The CDR3 region has the DNA TGTGCCAGCAGTGAAGTTACGGGAGGGCCTGTTACGCAGTATTTT. Its protein product is CASSEVTGGPVTQYF.

This clone turned up a few times. The chain carries TRBV20-1 and TRBJ1-1; D not certain. Looked up from germline, CDR1 is DFQATT and CDR2 is SNEGSKA (reference sequence). CDR3 length: 11 residues. V shed 8 bases and J shed 1 base, with 8 bases lying between them. The CDR3 here is CSTRGNTEAFF. The DNA of the CDR3 is TGCAGTACCCGGGGGAACACTGAAGCTTTCTTT.

The V gene is TRBV5-1, the J gene TRBJ2-3; no firm D call. The CDR3 length is 14 residues. The germline CDR1 and CDR2 sequences are SGHRS and YFSETQ. V was trimmed by 0 bases and J by 2 bases, leaving 7 bases between them. The CDR3 coding sequence is TGCGCCAGCAGCTTGGAACCCTACACAGATACGCAGTATTTT. As protein: CASSLEPYTDTQYF.

This rearrangement joins TRBV24-1 to TRBJ2-5, with a possible D match to TRBD1 (7 bases). Trimming pared 9 bases from V and 2 bases from J, leaving 15 bases between. This CDR3 comprises 14 residues. CDR1 is KGHDR and CDR2 is SFDVKD in the germline V gene. CDR3 loop: CATGRSGGQETQYF. As DNA, the CDR3 is TGTGCCACCGGAAGATCAGGGGGGCAAGAGACCCAGTACTTC.

V usage is TRBV5-1 and J usage is TRBJ1-1, with 9 positions matching TRBD1. The CDR3 runs 14 residues. V shed 3 bases, J shed 1 base, and the junction held 1 base outside the gene matches. The V gene's germline CDR1 is SGHRS and CDR2 YFSETQ. The CDR3 DNA reads TGCGCCAGCAGCTCGGGACAGGGGAACACTGAAGCTTTCTTT. Translation: CASSSGQGNTEAFF.

The table lists this clone with a few counts. The CDR3 here is CASSLGLGPPYEQYF. The CDR3 DNA reads TGTGCCAGCAGCTTGGGCCTTGGGCCACCCTACGAGCAGTACTTC. This chain uses TRBV5-8 with TRBJ2-7; D remains unclear. The CDR3 loop spans 15 amino acids. Per the germline V gene, CDR1 is SGHTS and CDR2 is YDEGEE. The V gene lost 0 bases and the J gene lost 2 bases, with 12 bases spanning the gap.

As regards this clone: Other DNA sequences within the sample encode an identical CDR3. CDR3 in amino acids: CASSLAGEYNEQFF. In nucleotides, the CDR3 is TGCGCCAGCAGTCTTGCGGGGGAATACAATGAGCAGTTCTTC. The rearrangement links TRBV5-1 to TRBJ2-1; the match to TRBD2 covers 7 bases. V was pared by 5 bases and J by 4 bases, with 6 bases of the junction left unmatched. The CDR3 is 14 residues long. Germline-derived CDR1 and CDR2 are SGHRS and YFSETQ.

The rearrangement links TRBV19 to TRBJ1-5, with D possibly TRBD1 on 5 matching bases. The CDR3 has 16 amino acids. The ends were cut back, 5 bases at V and 0 bases at J, with 14 bases in the middle. CDR1 and CDR2 (germline): LNHDA, SQIVND (reference sequence). CDR3 DNA: TGTGCCAGTAGTCCCCGGGGGGGGAGTAGCAATCAGCCCCAGCATTTT. It yields the protein CASSPRGGSSNQPQHF.

J is TRBJ2-7 and V is TRBV5-1, with TRBD1 matching 10 bases. The CDR3 spans 15 residues. Looked up from germline, CDR1 is SGHRS and CDR2 is YFSETQ. V gave up 4 bases and J gave up 2 bases; unmatched junction bases: 6. DNA for the CDR3: TGCGCCAGCAGCCGGGACAGGGGCCTAACCTACGAGCAGTACTTC. It is translated as CASSRDRGLTYEQYF.

The chain uses TRBV9 and TRBJ2-3, with 7 bases that match TRBD2. The germline CDR1 and CDR2 sequences are SGDLS and YYNGEE. This CDR3 is built from 17 residues. With V trimmed by 0 bases and J by 6 bases, 13 bases remained unmatched. CDR3 residues: CASSVAGRGRERDTQYF. CDR3 nucleotides: TGTGCCAGCAGCGTAGCAGGGAGGGGACGGGAGCGGGATACGCAGTATTTT.

The rearrangement links TRBV11-3 to TRBJ2-1, with D possibly matching TRBD2 (6 bases). The CDR3 extends over 15 amino acids. V lost 1 base and J 2 bases, leaving 9 bases between the germline ends. Germline V gene lookup returns CDR1 SGHNT and CDR2 YENEEA. The CDR3 DNA reads as TGTGCCAGCAGCTTAGGGAGGGCCCCCTACAATGAGCAGTTCTTC. It yields the protein CASSLGRAPYNEQFF.

The chain links TRBV5-1 to TRBJ2-7; D not certain. The V gene's germline CDR1 is SGHRS and CDR2 YFSETQ. The CDR3 is 14 amino acids. V was clipped by 4 bases and J by 0 bases, with 11 bases between them. The CDR3 nucleotides read TGCGCCAGCAGCCACTACTACGACTCCTACGAGCAGTACTTC. It yields the protein CASSHYYDSYEQYF.

The rearrangement links TRBV15 to TRBJ1-5; no clear D gene. V gave up 3 bases and J gave up 4 bases, with 13 bases separating them. Germline CDR1 LNHNV, CDR2 YYDKDF (reference sequence). CDR3 length: 15 residues. The CDR3: CATSSPAQRNQPQHF. As DNA, the CDR3 is TGTGCCACCAGCAGCCCCGCCCAGCGAAATCAGCCCCAGCATTTT.

The V gene is TRBV6-5, the J gene TRBJ2-7; 7 bases match TRBD2. The CDR3 spans 15 residues. V dropped 5 bases and J dropped 7; count of bases not matched to a gene: 14. Germline V gene lookup returns CDR1 MNHEY and CDR2 SVGAGI. For the CDR3, the DNA is TGTGCCAGCAGTCTTACGACTAGCACTTTCGGTGAGCAGTACTTC. Translation gives CASSLTTSTFGEQYF.

The sample holds a few counts of this clone. The chain is built from TRBV5-1 and TRBJ2-1; 10 nucleotides line up with TRBD2. The V and J ends lost 4 bases and 0 bases, in that order; junction bases with no gene match: 4. There are 16 residues in the CDR3. In germline, CDR1 is SGHRS, CDR2 YFSETQ. The CDR3 reads CASSLGLAASYNEQFF. The CDR3, as DNA: TGCGCCAGCAGCCTCGGACTAGCGGCCTCCTACAATGAGCAGTTCTTC.